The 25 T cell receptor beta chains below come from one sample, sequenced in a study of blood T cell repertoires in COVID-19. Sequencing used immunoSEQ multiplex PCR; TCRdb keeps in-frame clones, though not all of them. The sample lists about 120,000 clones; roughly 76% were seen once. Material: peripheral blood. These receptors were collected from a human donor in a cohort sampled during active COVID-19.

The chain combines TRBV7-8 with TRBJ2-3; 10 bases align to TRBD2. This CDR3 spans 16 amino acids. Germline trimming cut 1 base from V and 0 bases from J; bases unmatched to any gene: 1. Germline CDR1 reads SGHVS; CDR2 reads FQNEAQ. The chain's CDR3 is CASSLVAGGSTDTQYF. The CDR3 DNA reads TGTGCCAGCAGCTTAGTAGCGGGGGGTAGCACAGATACGCAGTATTTT.

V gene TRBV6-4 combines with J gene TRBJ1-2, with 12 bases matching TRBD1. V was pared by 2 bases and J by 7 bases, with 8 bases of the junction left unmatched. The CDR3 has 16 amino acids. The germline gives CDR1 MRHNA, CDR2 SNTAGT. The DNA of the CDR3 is TGTGCCAGCAGTGACGCGGGGACAGGGGGCGCGAGTGGCTACACCTTC. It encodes CASSDAGTGGASGYTF.

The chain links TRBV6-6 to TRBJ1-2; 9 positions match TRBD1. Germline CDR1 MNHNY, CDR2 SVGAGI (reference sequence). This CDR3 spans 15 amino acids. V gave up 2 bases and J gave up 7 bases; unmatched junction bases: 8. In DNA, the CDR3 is TGTGCCAGCAGTTACCAGGGGACAGGGTTCGGTGGCTACACCTTC. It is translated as CASSYQGTGFGGYTF.

The CDR3 DNA sequence: TGCGCCAGCAGCCGCACCTTAGGACAGGGGGCTAGCGAGCAGTACTTC. Protein: CASSRTLGQGASEQYF. The chain couples TRBV5-1 to TRBJ2-7, with 11 bases that match TRBD1. After removal of 4 bases from V and 6 bases from J, the junction contained 12 bases not matched to a gene. The CDR3 is 16 residues long. Germline V gene sequence: CDR1 SGHRS, CDR2 YFSETQ.

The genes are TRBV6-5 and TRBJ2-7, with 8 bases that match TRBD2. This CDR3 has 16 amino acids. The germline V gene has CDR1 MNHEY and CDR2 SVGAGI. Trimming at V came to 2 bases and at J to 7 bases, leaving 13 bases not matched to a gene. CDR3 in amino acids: CASSYPPRGGLVEQYF. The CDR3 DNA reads TGTGCCAGCAGTTACCCCCCCCGGGGGGGCCTGGTAGAGCAGTACTTC.

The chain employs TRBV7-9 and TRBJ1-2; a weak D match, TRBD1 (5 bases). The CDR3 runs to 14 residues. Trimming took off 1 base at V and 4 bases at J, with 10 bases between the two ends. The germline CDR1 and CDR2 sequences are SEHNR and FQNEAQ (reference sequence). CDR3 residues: CASSLEQASYGYTF. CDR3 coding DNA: TGTGCCAGCAGCTTAGAACAGGCCTCCTATGGCTACACCTTC.

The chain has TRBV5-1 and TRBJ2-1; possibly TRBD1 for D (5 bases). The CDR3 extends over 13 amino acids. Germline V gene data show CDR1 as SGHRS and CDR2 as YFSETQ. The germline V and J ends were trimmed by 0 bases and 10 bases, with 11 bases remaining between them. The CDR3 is CASSLGWGEEQFF. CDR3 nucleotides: TGCGCCAGCAGCTTGGGGTGGGGCGAGGAGCAGTTCTTC.

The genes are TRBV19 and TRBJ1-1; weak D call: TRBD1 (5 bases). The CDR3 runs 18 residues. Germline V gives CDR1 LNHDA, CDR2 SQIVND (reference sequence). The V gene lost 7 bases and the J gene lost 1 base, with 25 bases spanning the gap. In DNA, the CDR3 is TGTGCCAGTAAGACTTTAAACCAGGGTCGTTCGGAGAACACTGAAGCTTTCTTT. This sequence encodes CASKTLNQGRSENTEAFF.

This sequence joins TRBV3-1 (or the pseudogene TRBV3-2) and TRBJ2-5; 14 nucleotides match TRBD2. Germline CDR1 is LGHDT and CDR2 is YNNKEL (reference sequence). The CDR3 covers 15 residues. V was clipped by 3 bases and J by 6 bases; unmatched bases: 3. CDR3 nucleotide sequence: TGTGCCAGCAGCCAGGGGACTAGCGGGAGAAAGACCCAGTACTTC. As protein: CASSQGTSGRKTQYF.

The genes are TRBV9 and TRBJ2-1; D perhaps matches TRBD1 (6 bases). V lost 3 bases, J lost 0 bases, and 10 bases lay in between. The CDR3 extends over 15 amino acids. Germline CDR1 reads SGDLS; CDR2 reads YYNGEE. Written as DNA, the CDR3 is TGTGCCAGCAGCGAGGACAGTCTCTCCTACAATGAGCAGTTCTTC. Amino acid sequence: CASSEDSLSYNEQFF.

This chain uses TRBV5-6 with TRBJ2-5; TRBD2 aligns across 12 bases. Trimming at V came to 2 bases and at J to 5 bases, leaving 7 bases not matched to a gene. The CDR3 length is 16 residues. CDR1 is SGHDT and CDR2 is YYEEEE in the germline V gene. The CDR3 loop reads CASSFASGRARETQYF. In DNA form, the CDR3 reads TGTGCCAGCAGCTTTGCTAGCGGGAGGGCCAGGGAGACCCAGTACTTC.

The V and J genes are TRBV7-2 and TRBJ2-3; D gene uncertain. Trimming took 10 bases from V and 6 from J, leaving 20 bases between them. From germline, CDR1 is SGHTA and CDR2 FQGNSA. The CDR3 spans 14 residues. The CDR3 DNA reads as TGTGCCATCGCCCCTTGGGCCCGGATTGATACGCAGTATTTT. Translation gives CAIAPWARIDTQYF.

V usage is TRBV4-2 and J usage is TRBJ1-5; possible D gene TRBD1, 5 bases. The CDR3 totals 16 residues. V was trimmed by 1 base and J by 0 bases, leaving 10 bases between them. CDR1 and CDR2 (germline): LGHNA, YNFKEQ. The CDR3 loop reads CASSQVQVDSNQPQHF. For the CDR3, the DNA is TGTGCCAGCAGCCAAGTACAGGTAGATAGCAATCAGCCCCAGCATTTT.

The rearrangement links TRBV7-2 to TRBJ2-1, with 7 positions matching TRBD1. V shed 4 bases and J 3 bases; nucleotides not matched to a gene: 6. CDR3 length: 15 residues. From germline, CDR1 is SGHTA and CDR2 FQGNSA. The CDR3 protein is CASSSDRARYNEQFF. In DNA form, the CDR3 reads TGTGCCAGCAGCTCCGACAGGGCCCGCTACAATGAGCAGTTCTTC. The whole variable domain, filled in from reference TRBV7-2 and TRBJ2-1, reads GAGVSQSPSNKVTEKGKDVELRCDPISGHTALYWYRQSLGQGLEFLIYFQGNSAPDKSGLPSDRFSAERTGGSVSTLTIQRTQQEDSAVYLCASSSDRARYNEQFFGPGTRLTVL.

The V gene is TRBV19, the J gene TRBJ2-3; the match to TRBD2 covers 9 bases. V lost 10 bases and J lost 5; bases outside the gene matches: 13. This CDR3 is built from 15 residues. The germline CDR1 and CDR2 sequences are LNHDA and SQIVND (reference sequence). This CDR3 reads CATFARKAGGDTQYF. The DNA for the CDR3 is TGTGCCACCTTTGCAAGGAAAGCGGGAGGAGATACGCAGTATTTT.

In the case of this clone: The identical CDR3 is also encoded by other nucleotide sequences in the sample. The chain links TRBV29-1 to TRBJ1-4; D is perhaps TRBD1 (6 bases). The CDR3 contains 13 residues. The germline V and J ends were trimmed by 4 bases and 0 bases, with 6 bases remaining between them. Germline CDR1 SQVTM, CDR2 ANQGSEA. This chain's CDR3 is CSVGQATNEKLFF. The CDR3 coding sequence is TGCAGCGTTGGACAGGCAACTAATGAAAAACTGTTTTTT.

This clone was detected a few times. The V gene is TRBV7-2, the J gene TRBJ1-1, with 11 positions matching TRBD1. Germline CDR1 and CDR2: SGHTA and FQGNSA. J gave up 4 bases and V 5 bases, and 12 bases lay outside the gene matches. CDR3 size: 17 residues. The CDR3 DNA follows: TGTGCCAGCAGCCGGACAGGGGGCGCCCCTCTGGTCACTGAAGCTTTCTTT. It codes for CASSRTGGAPLVTEAFF.

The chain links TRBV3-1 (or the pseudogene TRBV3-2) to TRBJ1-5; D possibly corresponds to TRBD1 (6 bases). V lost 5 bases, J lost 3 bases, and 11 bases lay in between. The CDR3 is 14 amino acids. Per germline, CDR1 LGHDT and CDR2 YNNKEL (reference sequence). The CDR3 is CASSWGHNNQPQHF. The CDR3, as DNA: TGTGCCAGCAGCTGGGGACACAACAATCAGCCCCAGCATTTT.

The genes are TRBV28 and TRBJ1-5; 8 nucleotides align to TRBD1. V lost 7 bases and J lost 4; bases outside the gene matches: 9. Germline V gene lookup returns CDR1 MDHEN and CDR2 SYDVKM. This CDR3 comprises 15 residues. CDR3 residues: CASTGGKGSNQPQHF. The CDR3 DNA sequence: TGTGCCAGCACAGGGGGCAAGGGATCGAATCAGCCCCAGCATTTT.

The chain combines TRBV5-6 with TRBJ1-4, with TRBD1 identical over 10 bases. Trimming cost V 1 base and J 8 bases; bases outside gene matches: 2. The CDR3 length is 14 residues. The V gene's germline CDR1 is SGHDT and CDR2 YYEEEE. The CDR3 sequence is CASSLQDRGEKLFF. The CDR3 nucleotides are TGTGCCAGCAGCTTGCAGGACAGGGGGGAAAAACTGTTTTTT.

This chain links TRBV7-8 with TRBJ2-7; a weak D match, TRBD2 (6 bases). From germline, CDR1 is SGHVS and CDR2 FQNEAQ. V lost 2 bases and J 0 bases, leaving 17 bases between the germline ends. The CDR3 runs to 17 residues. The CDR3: CASSLPQRGGYSYEQYF. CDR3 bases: TGTGCCAGCAGCTTACCCCAACGGGGAGGTTACTCCTACGAGCAGTACTTC.

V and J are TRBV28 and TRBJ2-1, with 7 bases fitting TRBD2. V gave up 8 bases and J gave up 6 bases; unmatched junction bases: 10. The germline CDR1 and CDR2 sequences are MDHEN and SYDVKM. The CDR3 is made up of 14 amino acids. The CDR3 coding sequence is TGTGCCAGCTCACTAGCGAGCTATTCCAATGAGCAGTTCTTC. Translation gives CASSLASYSNEQFF.

The CDR3 bases are TGTGCCAGCAGCTTGTGGGGGGACAGGGTTTACTTC. It yields the protein CASSLWGDRVYF. The chain couples TRBV5-6 to TRBJ2-7; 9 bases fit TRBD1. The J segment lost 13 bases and the V segment lost 1 base, leaving 6 bases of the junction unmatched. The CDR3 contains 12 residues. Germline CDR1 is SGHDT and CDR2 is YYEEEE.

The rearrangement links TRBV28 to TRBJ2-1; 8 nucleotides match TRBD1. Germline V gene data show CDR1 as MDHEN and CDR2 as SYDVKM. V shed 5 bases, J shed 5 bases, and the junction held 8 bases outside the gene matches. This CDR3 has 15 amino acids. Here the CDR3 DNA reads TGTGCCAGCAGTCGATCCGGACAGGGAAACAATGAGCAGTTCTTC. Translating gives CASSRSGQGNNEQFF.

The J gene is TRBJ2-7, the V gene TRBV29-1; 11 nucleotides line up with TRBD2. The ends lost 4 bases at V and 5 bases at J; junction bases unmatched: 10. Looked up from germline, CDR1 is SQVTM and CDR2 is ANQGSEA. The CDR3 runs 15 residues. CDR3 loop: CSVGGVAGGPHEQYF. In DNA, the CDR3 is TGCAGCGTTGGGGGGGTAGCGGGAGGGCCCCACGAGCAGTACTTC.